This T cell receptor (beta chain) was captured by sequencing in a study of CD8 T cells in Susac syndrome. TCR beta sequencing was performed on blood CD8+ and CD4+ T cells. TEMRA cells were FACS-enriched, unlike CD8+ and CD4+ T cells, which were negatively isolated. RNA totalling about 0.45 to 1 ug underwent reverse transcription with random hexamers. The authors amplified TCR beta CDR3 across 54 Vbeta and 13 Jbeta using immunoSEQ multiplex PCR. TCRdb reprocessed the immunoSEQ multiplex PCR reads with MiXCR, giving one entry per CDR3 protein. Among fewer than 350,000 distinct CDR3 sequences listed, approximately 85% were seen once. The V end was cut by 1 base, the J end by 5 bases, with 30 bases between. CDR3 length: 20 amino acids. Germline CDR1 reads LGHNA; CDR2 reads YSLEER.

Sequenced sample: CD8+ T cells from PBMCs. The chain couples TRBV4-3 to TRBJ2-7; perhaps TRBD2 as D (5 bases). This TCR was recovered from a human donor with multiple sclerosis. The DNA of the CDR3 is TGCGCCAGCAGCCAAGTTCTCGGGGAGCGCCCTGAAGGTAGAGAGAACGAGCAGTACTTC. Encoded protein: CASSQVLGERPEGRENEQYF.